The sequence of this T cell receptor beta chain was determined in a study of radiotherapy plus CTLA-4 blockade in lung cancer. The assay was immunoSEQ multiplex PCR, and TCRdb's table has in-frame clones only and misses some. The sample has about 97,000 clones; about four fifths are singletons. Sample: peripheral blood, taken from a patient treated with radiotherapy plus ipilimumab. The TCR was taken from a human donor with non-small cell lung cancer who had a partial response to radiotherapy plus ipilimumab. Some clones in this sample may be carry-over from other donors' samples.

The CDR3 loop reads CASSYSVPASSVEQYF. CDR3 in DNA: TGTGCCAGCAGTTACTCCGTCCCCGCCTCTAGCGTCGAGCAGTACTTC. The V and J genes are TRBV6-6 and TRBJ2-7; tentative D call: TRBD2 (6 bases). The V and J ends lost 0 bases and 6 bases respectively, with 18 bases between them. Germline-derived CDR1 and CDR2 are MNHNY and SVGAGI (reference sequence). This CDR3 has 16 residues.